The text below deals with one T cell receptor beta chain. Its target is unknown. Sequenced by immunoSEQ multiplex PCR; TCRdb stores in-frame clones only, minus some. The repertoire holds some 140,000 clones, 89% seen once, with about 1.5% in the top ten. This sample stems from a study of T cells in localized non-small cell lung cancer. Study-wide results and caveats: Longer overall survival was linked to higher blood T cell density. Owing to sequencing of a solitary tumor region, heterogeneity cannot be discounted. When the top 100 tumor clones were examined, a median roughly 62 of them also appeared in the adjacent lung, which was paired and uninvolved. Uninvolved adjacent lung had more T cell clonality than any other tissue, topping tumor.

Trimming cost V 0 bases and J 7 bases; bases outside gene matches: 5. Germline V gene lookup returns CDR1 SGHTS and CDR2 YDEGEE. This CDR3 is built from 15 residues. The chain couples TRBV5-8 to TRBJ1-4; TRBD1 agrees at 8 bases. Material: peripheral blood, obtained before any cancer treatment. The receptor was derived from a female donor of 60 years or more with stage I lung adenocarcinoma. The CDR3 bases are TGTGCCAGCAGCTTGGCAGGGGGCCCTGGTGAAAAACTGTTTTTT. It encodes CASSLAGGPGEKLFF. The full variable domain, in which reference TRBV5-8 and TRBJ1-4 provide the parts outside the CDR3, is EAGVTQSPTHLIKTRGQQATLRCSPISGHTSVYWYQQALGLGLQFLLWYDEGEERNRGNFPPRFSGRQFPNYSSELNVNALELEDSALYLCASSLAGGPGEKLFFGSGTQLSVL.